This TCR beta chain comes out of a study of cytomegalovirus exposure and HLA in healthy donors listed by TCRdb under 2017. With regard to the full study: According to an earlier analysis of several hundred of the donors, about 179 million T cells yielded 120 million or so unique TCR beta sequences and approximately 300 Gb of sequence data. Around 300 gigabases of sequencing data and tens of millions of unique TCR sequences were included in an early release covering 500 to 750 HLA-typed donors. The genetic ancestry cluster associated with self-reported Caucasian donors included roughly four fifths of the roughly 390 genotyped donors. The study aimed to test whether signatures of past pathogen exposure could be identified by cataloging public T cell receptors. The study used immunosequencing to profile the T cell repertoires of several hundred subjects and linked those repertoires to cytomegalovirus serostatus. A separate validation cohort of roughly 120 different subjects was used in addition to the roughly 670-subject first cohort. High-throughput TCR immunosequencing, statistical association of individual TCRs with disease status, and machine learning were combined to predict cytomegalovirus infection status. A later analysis re-examined previously published TCR beta repertoires from about 670 donors and added high-resolution HLA genotyping to investigate patterns of TCR occurrence. Rather than using new phenotypic data, the later analysis identified candidate immune exposures from TCR beta sequences and from how often those sequences occurred across donors. An earlier analysis of 587 of the donors used high-throughput TCR beta sequencing to judge whether each TCR beta V gene segment behaved as functional or pseudogenic. Alongside the repertoire data, information on donor age, sex, ethnicity and CMV serostatus was compiled. A later genetic analysis took genome-wide SNP genotypes for about 55% of the 666 donors and used that subset as a discovery cohort. Every discovery cohort repertoire had been produced on one sequencing platform. Both class I and class II loci were covered by HLA typing, at four-digit resolution. Typing coverage varied by locus: about 620-630 donors for A, B, C, DRB1 and DQB1; more than 500 for DQA1; 600 to 610 for DPA1; roughly 450 for DPB1. About 5 DR-DQ haplotypes were handled as single units for association and clustering, since linkage in the cohort was strong. Across approximately 400 genotyped donors of the cohort, an average of roughly 230,000 unique TCR beta nucleotide sequences per donor were sequenced, and roughly 17% of those sequences were non-productive. The paper's findings and limits, for the study overall: The authors suggested that the approach could potentially be generalized to other disease states and immunological phenotypes. Immune exposure information for the cohort was limited to CMV serostatus. A further reported finding was that TCR beta sequences accurately predicted the HLA-A and HLA-B alleles for most subjects in the first cohort. Across donors, most TCR sequences were observed very rarely, whereas some public TCRs were present in many individuals. An association between a missense DCLRE1C variant and V-gene and J-gene trimming of TCR beta chains was found in a later genetic analysis and replicated in an independent cohort. In the study, approximately 150 TCR beta chains were listed as associated with cytomegalovirus. In an earlier analysis of more than 500 of the donors, most TCR beta V segments appeared in productive rearrangements about 87% or about 30% of the time, broadly matching IMGT annotations. The sequencing pipeline was judged likely to have produced a cluster of highly shared sequence variants as a technical artifact. The classifier was reported to diagnose cytomegalovirus status with high specificity and sensitivity in both the original and validation cohorts. Because HLA typing was missing for some donors at each locus, association tests included only the typed subset. Most CMV-associated TCR beta chains appeared to be HLA-restricted in a later analysis, and the HLA associations seemed to be driven largely by CMV exposure. Because counts were too low, about 15 rarely observed V segments, including chromosome 9 orphons, were left out of the earlier analysis of 500 to 650 of the donors. Correlated functional status among segregating V segments might reflect linkage disequilibrium, but an unknown experimental factor could not be ruled out. When HLA alleles, especially DR and DQ, strongly co-occurred, attributing TCR associations to individual alleles was difficult. At a false discovery rate of 0.05, a later analysis linked fewer than 20,000 TCR beta sequences to specific HLA alleles. In a later analysis, TCR association rates were found to vary across HLA loci, with the most associated TCRs seen for DRB1 alleles and the fewest for HLA-C alleles. In a later analysis, HLA-associated TCR beta chains showed more clonal expansion and lower generation probabilities than non-associated chains that were equally common. Several of the top co-occurrence clusters appeared to be linked to parvovirus B19, influenza, CMV and Epstein-Barr virus, according to a later analysis. Presence/absence analyses assumed roughly uniform sequencing depth across donors, an assumption that may not hold. In vitro tests confirmed that a few of the cytomegalovirus-associated TCR beta chains recognize cytomegalovirus antigens. The cohort was sequenced for TCR beta chains only, and without alpha or paired-chain data the features that could be detected were limited. Because the 87-base-pair reads could not distinguish some IMGT-functional V segments, including TRBV6-2 and TRBV6-3, those segments were excluded. A later genetic analysis reported fewer N-insertions in productive TCRs among donors in an Asian-associated ancestry cluster than the roughly 700-donor mean.

From a lookup of the germline V gene, CDR1 and CDR2 are SGHRS and YFSETQ. The CDR3 spans 15 residues, from the cysteine through the phenylalanine. CDR3 DNA is the only sequence kept; it has 45 bases, read in frame from the first base. V and J are trimmed by 0 bases and 5 bases, and the gene matches miss 7 bases of the junction. In total, approximately 700 healthy bone marrow donors made up the cohort. At the time of sampling, every cohort member was nominally healthy, though immune exposures that went unrecorded were likely present. Of the approximately 700 cohort members, approximately 280 had positive CMV serostatus and approximately 400 had negative CMV serostatus, and CMV serostatus was not recorded for the donor. A peripheral blood sample was collected from each donor, and TCR beta sequencing was performed on peripheral blood mononuclear cells. Genomic DNA was extracted from the blood cell samples with the Qiagen DNeasy Blood Extraction Kit.

The protocol used for the library was the immunoSEQ multiplex PCR assay. The multiplex PCR relied on a mix of 60 forward primers for TCR Vbeta segments and 13 reverse primers for TCR Jbeta segments. A multiplex PCR assay on genomic DNA amplified the CDR3 region of rearranged TCR beta genes. The Illumina HiSeq System was used to sequence the amplified TCR beta libraries as 87-base-pair reads. The original pipeline was this. In a later analysis, some 80 million unique TCR beta chains were counted across the 650 to 700 repertoires, and roughly 11 million of these chains were shared by at least two donors. A nearest-neighbor algorithm error-corrected the raw reads and collapsed the reads into unique sequences, merging closely related sequences to remove PCR and sequencing errors. CDR3 sequences were aligned to IMGT reference sequences to assign V, D and J gene segments. Each retained sequence needed at least a six-nucleotide match to both a V gene segment and a J gene segment. Rearrangements were classified as productive when the CDR3 lacked stop codons and remained in frame with V and J, and all other rearrangements were classified as non-productive. CDR3 was defined by IMGT convention, running from the second conserved V-encoded cysteine to the conserved J-encoded phenylalanine. In an earlier analysis of some 550 of the donors, sequences lacking an unambiguous match to a single V gene segment were excluded. In an earlier analysis of roughly 500 of the donors, V segments were called functional above 56.7% productive rearrangements and were called segregating when the between-donor standard deviation exceeded 5%. A statistical classification framework was developed to diagnose cytomegalovirus status using the catalog of TCR beta chain sequences. In a later analysis, TCR nucleotide sequences were compared against IMGT/GENE-DB human TR gene sequences so that V and J genes could be assigned. In a later analysis, CDR3 sequences and most-parsimonious VDJ recombination scenarios were assigned using the TCRdist pipeline. A later analysis defined each TCR beta chain by its CDR3 amino acid sequence plus V-gene family, and excluded reads lacking a unique V-gene family. A later analysis removed 600 or so highly shared, low-generation-probability nucleotide sequences to deal with suspected cross-contamination and a sequencing artifact. For each public chain, a later analysis derived a clonal expansion index from normalized ranks of inferred template counts within each repertoire. Generation probabilities in a later analysis came from a VDJ recombination model fitted to out-of-frame rearrangements, and those results were checked against IGoR. In a later analysis, TCR-TCR, TCR-HLA and TCR-CMV co-occurrence was scored with hypergeometric tests, and a repertoire-size bias correction was applied to TCR pairs. A later analysis estimated false discovery rates by permuting HLA or CMV assignments 20 times. In a later analysis, co-occurring TCRs were grouped using DBSCAN, and TCRdist sequence similarity was added for clustering within HLA-allele-positive subsets. Co-occurrence clustering excluded repertoires with fewer than 30,000 or more than 120,000 public chains, plus five with anomalous nucleotide sharing. This immuneACCESS table, as held by TCRdb, lists in-frame sequences with V and J called but not all clones. Of the missing ones, under half trace to an unresolved V gene in checked studies; the others have no known cause. That table gives V, J and clone size, and the DNA gave D and trimming. Here the sample has approximately 200,000 clones; about 84% occur a single time. Of the sample, around 1.4% is held by the ten largest clones.

On this clone: There is no known antigen for this receptor. Qualities for individual bases were not recorded, and no much larger clone is one base off.

The V gene is TRBV5-1 and the J gene is TRBJ2-7, with 8 junctional bases fitting TRBD1. The specimen sequenced was PBMCs. The receptor comes from a human donor in good health. The nucleotides are TGCGCCAGCAGCTTGGGACAGGGGCTGTCCGACGAGCAGTACTTC. This codes for CASSLGQGLSDEQYF.